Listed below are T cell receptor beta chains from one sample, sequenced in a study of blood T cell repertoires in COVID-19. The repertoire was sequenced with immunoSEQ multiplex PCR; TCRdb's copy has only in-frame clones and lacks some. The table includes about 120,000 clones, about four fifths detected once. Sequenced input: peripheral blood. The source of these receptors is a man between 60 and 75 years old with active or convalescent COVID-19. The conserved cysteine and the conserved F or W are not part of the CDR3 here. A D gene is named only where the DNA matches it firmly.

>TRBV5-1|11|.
ASNKGSQETQY
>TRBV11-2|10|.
ASSLEGSGYT
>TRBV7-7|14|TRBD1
ASSLYSGTENTEAF
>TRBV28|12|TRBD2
ASSFGLAGYEQY
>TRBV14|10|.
ASSQGGPGYT
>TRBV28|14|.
ASSSRQVLAKNIQY
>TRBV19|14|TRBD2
ASSILAGAQYNEQF
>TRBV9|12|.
ASSVGGGADTQY
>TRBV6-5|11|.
ASRPGSGNTIY
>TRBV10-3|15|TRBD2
AISDRGRESSADTQY
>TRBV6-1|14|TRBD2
ASSALLAGVGGELF
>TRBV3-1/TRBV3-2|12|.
ASSQRISQETQY
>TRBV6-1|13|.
ASSELRQGPETQY
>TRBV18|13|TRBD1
ASSRRRTGENIQY
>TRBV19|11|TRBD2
ASSRGGSYEQY
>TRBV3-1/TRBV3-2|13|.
ASSQERAGANVLT
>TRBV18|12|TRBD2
ASSPGGNSYEQY
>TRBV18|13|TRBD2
ASSPGLAGSGEQY
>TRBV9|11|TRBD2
ASSVAGGNEQY
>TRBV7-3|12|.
ASSSSGSIETQY
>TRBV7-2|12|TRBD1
ASSLHRGNEKLF
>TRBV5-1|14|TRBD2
ASSRGRSGISDEQY
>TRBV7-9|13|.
ASSYVRGEGEKLF
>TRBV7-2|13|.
ASSLVASLPHEQY
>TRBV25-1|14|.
ASSENSNSGANVLT
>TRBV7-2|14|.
ASSLGRQGFTDTQY
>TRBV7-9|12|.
ASSRAGAVETQY
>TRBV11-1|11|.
ASSPSLSYEQY
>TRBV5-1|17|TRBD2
ASSLTGLAGGLGTDTQY
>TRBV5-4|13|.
ASSSSGVRNGELF
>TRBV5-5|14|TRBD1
ASSPRDRVLWQPQH
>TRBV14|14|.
ASSHATGGVYNEQF
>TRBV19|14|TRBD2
ASSIGRLAGDHEQY
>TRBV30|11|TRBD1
ACKDRLNTEAF
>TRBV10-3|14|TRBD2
AISAPGLAGYNEQF
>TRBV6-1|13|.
ASSAAGVAKNIQY
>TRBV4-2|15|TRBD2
ASNQDRGGRDQETQY
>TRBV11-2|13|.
ASSPGNRDEETQY
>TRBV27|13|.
ASSSGTYTYNEQF
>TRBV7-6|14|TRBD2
ASSYSGTSGTGELF
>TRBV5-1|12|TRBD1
ASSPGQASYGYT
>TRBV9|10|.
ASSVASNEQF
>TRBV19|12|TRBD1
ASSSYRQGHGYT
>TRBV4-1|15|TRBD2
ASSFGTSGTSYNEQF
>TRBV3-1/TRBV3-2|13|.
ASSPPVYPNQPQH
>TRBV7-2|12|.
ASSLGPLTDTQY
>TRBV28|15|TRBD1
ASSPPMGQGSPNTIY
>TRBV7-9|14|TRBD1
ASSSLGQGAPGELF
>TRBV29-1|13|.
SVEDGQVSSYEQY
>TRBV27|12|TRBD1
ASSLGQRNSPLH
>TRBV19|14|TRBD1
ASTTTRQGSTDTQY
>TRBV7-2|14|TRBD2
ASSARGLAGVYEQF
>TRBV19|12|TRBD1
ASSRDRDTGELF
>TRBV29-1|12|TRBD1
SAATGGARVGQF